This entry is about one T cell receptor beta chain. No cognate antigen has been identified for it. Qualities for individual bases were not recorded, and no much larger clone is one base off. These data originate in a study of blood T cell repertoires in COVID-19 (TCRdb year 2020). At the level of the whole study: Samples from collaborators originated in the United States, Italy and Spain and spanned both the acute and convalescent phases of COVID-19. The material from the prospective study consisted of cDNA or gDNA derived from T cells, B-cell-depleted T cells, or PBMCs. The dataset comprised deeply sampled blood TCRbeta repertoires from subjects exposed to, actively infected with, or recovered from COVID-19. The repertoires were released in a freely available public database intended as a resource for research on the immune response to SARS-CoV-2. Samples were obtained from the ongoing ImmuneRACE study (first 160 participants) and from about 1,300 subjects provided by 6 global collaborators. The sample metadata nearly always contained a de-identified subject ID, COVID-19 status, age in years and sex. HLA class I and class II types, where available, came from metadata supplied by the sample provider rather than from assay-based typing. On the study overall, not on this receptor specifically: The amount of clinical and demographic metadata varied by source and participant and was provided uncurated.

Enrolling through a virtual design, the prospective study's participants ranged in age from roughly 18 to 95 years and lived across more than 20 United States geographic areas. In the prospective study, cohorts were assigned on the basis of participant-reported clinical history obtained from a screening survey and a study questionnaire. ImmuneRACE Cohort 3 recovered participants were defined by two consecutive negative NP/OP PCR tests, healthcare professional clearance, or symptom resolution. Mobile phlebotomists in the prospective study collected whole blood, serum and a nasopharyngeal or oropharyngeal swab from every participant. Participants in the prospective study had the option to provide additional blood draws and questionnaires over an approximately 2-month period. Prospective study blood samples were shipped either frozen or at room temperature before DNA extraction. TCRbeta CDR3 regions were amplified from genomic DNA by means of the immunoSEQ Assay, a bias-controlled multiplex PCR. The paper's processing steps were these. The number of nucleated cells in each sample was estimated from the amplification of reference gene primers within the assay. To quantify the absolute abundance of each unique TCRbeta CDR3 rearrangement, sequence reads were collapsed and filtered. For each sample, productive Simpson clonality was calculated as the square root of Simpson's diversity index over productive rearrangements. In TCRdb, the immuneACCESS table is reduced to in-frame sequences with V and J assigned. These tables do not hold every clone; where another copy was compared, an unresolved V gene accounts for under half, and the others remain unexplained. The D gene and trimming were derived from the DNA, and the V and J assignments and clone size from that table. This sample comprises hundreds of thousands of clones, less than 90% of them detected only once. 2.5% to 3.5% of the sample goes to the ten largest clones.

Trimming takes 3 bases from V and 3 bases from J, and the germline ends sit 9 bases apart. Including cysteine and phenylalanine, the CDR3 has 14 amino acids. Only the CDR3 part of the read is kept: 42 bases, read in frame from the first base. CDR1 and CDR2, looked up from the germline V gene, are SGHTA and FQGNSA. Sequencing was performed on PBMCs or T cells enriched from blood (not recorded which). The origin of this receptor is a woman in her fifties or sixties who had recovered from COVID-19. Rearrangement joined TRBV7-2 to TRBJ1-3, and TRBD1 may be the D gene, going by 5 matching bases. For the CDR3, the sequence is CASSFPGVGNTIYF. In nucleotide form, the sequence is TGTGCCAGCAGCTTTCCGGGGGTTGGAAACACCATATATTTT.